This TCR beta chain was sequenced in a study of T-cell reconstitution after alpha-beta-depleted transplantation in children. Trimming left V 4 bases short and J 1 base short, with 16 bases between. Germline V gene lookup returns CDR1 PRHDT and CDR2 FYEKMQ (reference sequence). This CDR3 is 16 amino acids long. This clonotype was seen a few times. Library preparation (for TCRbeta) was performed with unique molecular identifiers. TCRdb reanalysed the PCR reads using MiXCR and keeps one entry per CDR3 protein. Seen here are 600,000 or so distinct CDR3 sequences, around 23% observed once, and the top ten hold 14%.

The source material was PBMCs, mostly from graft donor cells, sampled 360 days after TCRalphabeta/CD19-depleted stem cell transplant. The chain links TRBV13 to TRBJ1-1; no reliable D call. The receptor was derived from a boy less than two years old who had a stem cell transplant for acute myeloid leukemia, so the T cells may come from the graft donor. CDR3: CASSSLLEWGNTEAFF. The CDR3 DNA reads as TGTGCCAGCAGCTCCCTCCTCGAGTGGGGGAACACTGAAGCTTTCTTT.